These 27 T cell receptor beta chains share one sample of origin, sequenced in a study of T cell responses to AZD1222 COVID-19 vaccine. Measured with immunoSEQ multiplex PCR; TCRdb has only the in-frame clones, and not every one. The table shows about 82,000 clones, with over 75% occurring only once. The sample here was peripheral blood, taken 28 days after the second AZD1222 dose. The source of these receptors is an adult who received the AZD1222 COVID-19 vaccine.

The chain has TRBV19 and TRBJ2-3; D not certain. Trimming stripped 3 bases from V and 3 bases from J, with 7 bases between. Germline values: CDR1 LNHDA, CDR2 SQIVND (reference sequence). CDR3 length equals 13 residues. The DNA for the CDR3 is TGTGCCAGTAGTATGTCAGGTACAGATACGCAGTATTTT. As protein: CASSMSGTDTQYF. The variable domain in full, with the rest retrieved from reference TRBV19 and TRBJ2-3, is DGGITQSPKYLFRKEGQNVTLSCEQNLNHDAMYWYRQDPGQGLRLIYYSQIVNDFQKGDIAEGYSVSREKKESFPLTVTSAQKNPTAFYLCASSMSGTDTQYFGPGTRLTVL.

This clone has only one observation. This sequence joins TRBV18 and TRBJ2-1; possibly TRBD1 or TRBD2 for D (5 bases each). V lost 3 bases and J 5 bases, leaving 11 bases between the germline ends. The germline V gene has CDR1 KGHSH and CDR2 LQKENI. The CDR3 is 14 residues long. In DNA, the CDR3 is TGTGCCAGCTCACCCGACCGGGGCCACAATGAGCAGTTCTTC. It is translated as CASSPDRGHNEQFF.

The chain has TRBV3-1 (or the pseudogene TRBV3-2) and TRBJ2-5; the D gene is possibly TRBD2 (7 bases). The V and J ends lost 2 bases and 5 bases respectively, with 18 bases between them. The CDR3 loop spans 16 amino acids. Germline values: CDR1 LGHDT, CDR2 YNNKEL (reference sequence). The CDR3 nucleotides are TGTGCCAGCAGCCAACGGATGGCGGGGGCTCGGGAGACCCAGTACTTC. This encodes CASSQRMAGARETQYF.

This sequence joins TRBV15 and TRBJ2-1; TRBD2 aligns across 14 bases. Germline assignment: CDR1 LNHNV and CDR2 YYDKDF (reference sequence). This CDR3 has 18 amino acids. V dropped 1 base and J dropped 9; count of bases not matched to a gene: 11. The CDR3 DNA sequence: TGTGCCACCAGCAGAGCCCCCAAGACTAGCGGGGGGGATCCTGAGCAGTTCTTC. Its translation is CATSRAPKTSGGDPEQFF. The full variable domain, in which reference TRBV15 and TRBJ2-1 provide the parts outside the CDR3, is DAMVIQNPRYQVTQFGKPVTLSCSQTLNHNVMYWYQQKSSQAPKLLFHYYDKDFNNEADTPDNFQSRRPNTSFCFLDIRSPGLGDTAMYLCATSRAPKTSGGDPEQFFGPGTRLTVL.

The gene calls are TRBV5-1 and TRBJ2-7; D possibly corresponds to TRBD1 (5 bases). The V end was cut by 0 bases, the J end by 2 bases, with 12 bases between. This CDR3 has 15 residues. Germline V gene data show CDR1 as SGHRS and CDR2 as YFSETQ. CDR3 DNA: TGCGCCAGCAGCTTGGATCAGGGTTTTCCCTACGAGCAGTACTTC. Protein product: CASSLDQGFPYEQYF.

This clone has a single count. V usage is TRBV19 and J usage is TRBJ2-5, with TRBD1 matching over 7 bases. The CDR3 spans 15 residues. Germline CDR1 reads LNHDA; CDR2 reads SQIVND (reference sequence). The V and J ends lost 6 bases and 6 bases, in that order; junction bases with no gene match: 13. Here the CDR3 DNA reads TGTGCCAGTAGCCTACAGGGGCAGATCCCGCAGACCCAGTACTTC. Translation gives CASSLQGQIPQTQYF.

The chain has TRBV7-2 and TRBJ1-1; no clear D gene. Germline V gene data show CDR1 as SGHTA and CDR2 as FQGNSA. This CDR3 has 12 residues. V lost 2 bases and J lost 6, with 7 bases in between. In nucleotides, the CDR3 is TGTGCCAGCAGCTTAAATCTTCCTGAAGCTTTCTTT. This codes for CASSLNLPEAFF.

The chain is built from TRBV4-2 and TRBJ2-5; D might be TRBD1 (5 bases). V was trimmed by 3 bases and J by 5 bases, leaving 13 bases between them. Germline V lookup: CDR1 LGHNA, CDR2 YNFKEQ. CDR3 length equals 14 residues. CDR3 sequence reads: CASSQTGAGETQYF. In DNA, the CDR3 is TGTGCCAGCAGCCAGACTGGGGCCGGGGAGACCCAGTACTTC.

The genes are TRBV28 and TRBJ1-4; D is uncertain. Germline V gives CDR1 MDHEN, CDR2 SYDVKM. The CDR3 has 12 residues. V shed 8 bases and J shed 5 bases, with 9 bases lying between them. CDR3 sequence reads: CASPISNEKLFF. In DNA, the CDR3 is TGTGCCAGCCCGATCAGCAATGAAAAACTGTTTTTT. The complete variable domain, with remaining parts taken from reference TRBV28 and TRBJ1-4, reads DVKVTQSSRYLVKRTGEKVFLECVQDMDHENMFWYRQDPGLGLRLIYFSYDVKMKEKGDIPEGYSVSREKKERFSLILESASTNQTSMYLCASPISNEKLFFGSGTQLSVL.

The CDR3 region has the DNA TGTGCCAGCAGCTCTTTCGGGACAGGGGATGCCGAGCAGTACTTC. Translating it yields CASSSFGTGDAEQYF. The V call is TRBV7-8, the J call TRBJ2-7, with 10 bases matching TRBD1. V lost 4 bases and J lost 6; bases outside the gene matches: 9. The CDR3 is 15 amino acids. CDR1 and CDR2 from the germline V gene are SGHVS and FQNEAQ.

This rearrangement joins TRBV27 to TRBJ2-3; the match to TRBD2 covers 9 bases. The V gene end was trimmed by 6 bases and the J gene end by 6 bases; junction bases not matched to a gene: 16. CDR3 length equals 17 residues. Germline CDR1 MNHEY, CDR2 SMNVEV (reference sequence). The CDR3 loop is CASRTGTSRKTRDTQYF. The CDR3 DNA reads as TGTGCCAGCAGGACCGGGACTAGCAGGAAAACCCGGGATACGCAGTATTTT.

This sequence joins TRBV2 and TRBJ1-5; tentatively, D is TRBD1 (6 bases). The germline gives CDR1 SNHLY, CDR2 FYNNEI. With 5 bases removed from V and 0 bases from J, the gap between germline ends came to 11 bases. CDR3 size: 15 residues. In DNA form, the CDR3 reads TGTGCCAGCAGTCCTATACAGGGTAGCAATCAGCCCCAGCATTTT. It codes for CASSPIQGSNQPQHF.

CDR3 protein: CASSLSTSNEKLFF. CDR3 sequence (DNA): TGTGCCAGCAGCTTGAGCACGTCCAATGAAAAACTGTTTTTT. This chain uses TRBV5-4 with TRBJ1-4; D is unresolved. Germline values: CDR1 SGHNT, CDR2 YYREEE (reference sequence). Trimming took 1 base from V and 5 from J, leaving 9 bases between them. This CDR3 contains 14 residues.

The chain combines TRBV4-2 with TRBJ1-4; D is possibly TRBD1 (5 bases). Germline V gives CDR1 LGHNA, CDR2 YNFKEQ. This CDR3 comprises 15 residues. The V and J ends lost 0 bases and 8 bases respectively, with 13 bases between them. The CDR3 here is CASSQEGGAREKLFF. The DNA of the CDR3 is TGTGCCAGCAGCCAAGAAGGTGGGGCCCGGGAAAAACTGTTTTTT.

This clone was detected only once. The chain employs TRBV27 and TRBJ2-2; no firm D call. This CDR3 spans 15 amino acids. The V gene lost 3 bases and the J gene lost 1 base, with 9 bases spanning the gap. Looked up from germline, CDR1 is MNHEY and CDR2 is SMNVEV (reference sequence). The CDR3 region has the DNA TGTGCCAGCAGTTTTGGGAATTTGAACACCGGGGAGCTGTTTTTT. It codes for CASSFGNLNTGELFF.

This clone occurred a few times. The chain couples TRBV7-9 to TRBJ2-1, with no clear D. Looked up from germline, CDR1 is SEHNR and CDR2 is FQNEAQ (reference sequence). The CDR3 length is 12 residues. Trimming stripped 5 bases from V and 11 bases from J, with 13 bases between. CDR3 coding DNA: TGTGCCAGCAGCCAAGCACAACAGAAGCAGTTCTTC. Translating gives CASSQAQQKQFF. The variable domain in full, completed from reference TRBV7-9 and TRBJ2-1, reads DTGVSQNPRHKITKRGQNVTFRCDPISEHNRLYWYRQTLGQGPEFLTYFQNEAQLEKSRLLSDRFSAERPKGSFSTLEIQRTEQGDSAMYLCASSQAQQKQFFGPGTRLTVL.

This chain connects TRBV27 to TRBJ2-3, with D unclear. CDR3 length: 13 amino acids. Trimming cost V 8 bases and J 0 bases, with 9 bases left between them. Germline lookup yields CDR1 MNHEY and CDR2 SMNVEV (reference sequence). The CDR3 nucleotides are TGTGCCAGCGTACCACCTAGCACAGATACGCAGTATTTT. Translated, it gives CASVPPSTDTQYF.

Only a few counts were recorded for this clone. The chain is built from TRBV3-1 (or the pseudogene TRBV3-2) and TRBJ1-2; D gene uncertain. CDR1 and CDR2 from the germline V gene are LGHDT and YNNKEL (reference sequence). The CDR3 is 13 amino acids. Trimming stripped 3 bases from V and 12 bases from J, with 17 bases between. CDR3: CASSQQADRLHTF. The CDR3 coding sequence is TGTGCCAGCAGCCAGCAAGCCGACCGCTTACACACCTTC.

The table lists this clone with a count of one. The rearrangement joins TRBV5-6 to TRBJ2-3, with D uncertain. V lost 0 bases, J lost 4 bases, and 0 bases lay in between. Germline lookup yields CDR1 SGHDT and CDR2 YYEEEE. CDR3 size: 11 residues. CDR3 nucleotides: TGTGCCAGCAGCTTGGCAGATACGCAGTATTTT. This gives the protein CASSLADTQYF.

The J gene is TRBJ1-6, the V gene TRBV4-2; no firm D call. This CDR3 comprises 14 residues. Germline CDR1 is LGHNA and CDR2 is YNFKEQ. Between the trimmed V and J ends, which lost 2 bases and 7 bases, there was a span of 9 bases. CDR3 protein: CASSQRQVNSPLHF. The CDR3, as DNA: TGTGCCAGCAGCCAAAGACAAGTAAATTCACCCCTCCACTTT.

This clone was found once. This chain joins TRBV5-4 and TRBJ2-2; weak D call: TRBD2 (6 bases). Trimming removed 0 bases from V and 4 bases from J, with 7 bases in between. CDR3 size: 14 residues. Germline CDR1 is SGHNT and CDR2 is YYREEE (reference sequence). In nucleotides, the CDR3 is TGTGCCAGCAGCTTGGCCGGGGGCACCGGGGAGCTGTTTTTT. The encoded protein is CASSLAGGTGELFF.

This chain's CDR3 is CASTHDRGNGYTF. The CDR3 DNA reads TGTGCCAGCACTCATGACAGGGGGAACGGCTACACCTTC. The V call is TRBV6-5, the J call TRBJ1-2, with TRBD1 matching 9 bases. CDR1 and CDR2 (germline): MNHEY, SVGAGI. The J segment lost 8 bases and the V segment lost 7 bases, leaving 8 bases of the junction unmatched. The CDR3 has 13 amino acids.

The rearrangement links TRBV5-1 to TRBJ1-6; 8 nucleotides line up with TRBD1. J lost 6 bases, V lost 4 bases, and 9 bases had no gene match. CDR3 length equals 16 residues. Germline V gives CDR1 SGHRS, CDR2 YFSETQ. CDR3 sequence reads: CASSASQGASNSPLHF. DNA for the CDR3: TGCGCCAGCAGCGCATCGCAGGGGGCGTCTAATTCACCCCTCCACTTT.

This chain links TRBV15 with TRBJ1-2; D unclear. There are 14 residues in the CDR3. V lost 3 bases to trimming and J lost 10 bases, with 18 bases between them. The germline CDR1 and CDR2 sequences are LNHNV and YYDKDF (reference sequence). Written as DNA, the CDR3 is TGTGCCACCAGCAGCGAGGGAAGGCCCGGTGTCTACACCTTC. This codes for CATSSEGRPGVYTF.

The chain combines TRBV19 with TRBJ1-5; 7 bases are a match to TRBD1. J was trimmed by 2 bases and V by 8 bases; bases with no gene match: 3. Per the germline V gene, CDR1 is LNHDA and CDR2 is SQIVND (reference sequence). CDR3 length equals 13 residues. The CDR3 here is CASDTGGNQPQHF. CDR3 nucleotides: TGTGCCAGTGACACAGGGGGCAATCAGCCCCAGCATTTT.

The chain joins TRBV30 to TRBJ2-1, with D perhaps matching TRBD1 or TRBD2 (5 bases each). This CDR3 spans 14 amino acids. The germline V and J ends were trimmed by 4 bases and 5 bases, with 15 bases remaining between them. CDR1 is GTSNPN, CDR2 SVGIG, per germline (reference sequence). In DNA form, the CDR3 reads TGTGCCTGGATTCAGGCTAGGGACCACAATGAGCAGTTCTTC. Translation gives CAWIQARDHNEQFF.

For the CDR3, the DNA is TGTGCCAGCAGCCAAGGTCATCACTTTCAAGAGACCCAGTACTTC. Its translation is CASSQGHHFQETQYF. V gene TRBV3-1 (or the pseudogene TRBV3-2) combines with J gene TRBJ2-5; no clear D. Germline CDR1 LGHDT, CDR2 YNNKEL (reference sequence). The CDR3 is 15 amino acids. V was pared by 1 base and J by 2 bases, with 11 bases between.